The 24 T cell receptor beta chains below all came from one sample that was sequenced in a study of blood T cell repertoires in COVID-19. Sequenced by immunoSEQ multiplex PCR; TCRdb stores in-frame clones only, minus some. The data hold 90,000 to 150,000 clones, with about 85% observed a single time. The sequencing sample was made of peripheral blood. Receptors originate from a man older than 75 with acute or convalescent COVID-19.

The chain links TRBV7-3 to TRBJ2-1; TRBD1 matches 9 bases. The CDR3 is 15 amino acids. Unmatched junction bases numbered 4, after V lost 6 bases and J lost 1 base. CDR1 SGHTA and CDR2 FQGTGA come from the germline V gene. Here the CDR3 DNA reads TGTGCCAGCAGTCCGGACAGGGGTTCCTACAATGAGCAGTTCTTC. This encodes CASSPDRGSYNEQFF.

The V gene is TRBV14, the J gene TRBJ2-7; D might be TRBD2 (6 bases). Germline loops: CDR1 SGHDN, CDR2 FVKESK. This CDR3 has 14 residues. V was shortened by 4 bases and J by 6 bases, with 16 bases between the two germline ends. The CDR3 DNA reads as TGTGCCAGCAGCCTCGCGGGGTCCGCGGGCGAGCAGTACTTC. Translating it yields CASSLAGSAGEQYF.

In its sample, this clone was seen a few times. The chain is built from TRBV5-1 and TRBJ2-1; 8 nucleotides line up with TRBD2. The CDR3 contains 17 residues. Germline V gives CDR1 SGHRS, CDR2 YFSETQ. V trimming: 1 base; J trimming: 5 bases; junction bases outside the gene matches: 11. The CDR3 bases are TGCGCCAGCAGCTTGTTATGGGCTAGCGGGCGCGACAATGAGCAGTTCTTC. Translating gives CASSLLWASGRDNEQFF.

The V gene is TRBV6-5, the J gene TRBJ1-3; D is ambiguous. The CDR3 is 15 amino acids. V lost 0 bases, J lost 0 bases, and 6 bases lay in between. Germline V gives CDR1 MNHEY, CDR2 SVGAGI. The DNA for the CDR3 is TGTGCCAGCAGTTACTCGTCGGGCTCTGGAAACACCATATATTTT. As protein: CASSYSSGSGNTIYF.

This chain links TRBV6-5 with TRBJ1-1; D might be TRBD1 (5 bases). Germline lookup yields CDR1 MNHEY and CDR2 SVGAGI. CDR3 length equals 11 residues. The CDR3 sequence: CAVAGVTEAFF. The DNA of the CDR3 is TGTGCAGTAGCGGGGGTCACTGAAGCTTTCTTT.

As DNA, the CDR3 is TGTGCCAGTAGTCCAGAGCTCAGGGCGAGGAACACTGAAGCTTTCTTT. Protein: CASSPELRARNTEAFF. The chain is built from TRBV19 and TRBJ1-1, with a tentative D call TRBD1 (5 bases). Trimming cost V 5 bases and J 1 base, with 17 bases left between them. There are 16 residues in the CDR3. CDR1 and CDR2 from the germline V gene are LNHDA and SQIVND (reference sequence).

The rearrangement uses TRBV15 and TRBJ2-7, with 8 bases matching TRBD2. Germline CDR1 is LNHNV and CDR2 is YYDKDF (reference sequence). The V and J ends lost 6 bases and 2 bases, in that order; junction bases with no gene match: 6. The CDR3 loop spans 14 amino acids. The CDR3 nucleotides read TGTGCCACCAGGGGGACGGGAGGGGCCTACGAGCAGTACTTC. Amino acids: CATRGTGGAYEQYF.

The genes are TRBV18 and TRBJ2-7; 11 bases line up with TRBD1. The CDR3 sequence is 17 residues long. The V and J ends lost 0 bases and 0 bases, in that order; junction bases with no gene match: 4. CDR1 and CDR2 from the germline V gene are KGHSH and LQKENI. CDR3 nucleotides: TGTGCCAGCTCACCACCCGGGACAGGGGGGAGCTCCTACGAGCAGTACTTC. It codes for CASSPPGTGGSSYEQYF.

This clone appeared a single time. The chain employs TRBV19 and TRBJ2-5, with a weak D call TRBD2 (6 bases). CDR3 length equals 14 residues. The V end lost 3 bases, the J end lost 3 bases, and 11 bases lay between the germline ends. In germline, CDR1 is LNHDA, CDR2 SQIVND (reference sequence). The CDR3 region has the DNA TGTGCCAGTAGTATCGAGGGAGGAAAAGAGACCCAGTACTTC. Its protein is CASSIEGGKETQYF.

CDR3 bases: TGCGCCAGCAGCCTCTCTAGCGGGGGCTTCGAAGAGACCCAGTACTTC. It yields the protein CASSLSSGGFEETQYF. The rearrangement links TRBV5-1 to TRBJ2-5; 10 bases agree with TRBD2. The ends lost 4 bases at V and 3 bases at J; junction bases unmatched: 9. Per germline, CDR1 SGHRS and CDR2 YFSETQ. CDR3 length equals 16 residues.

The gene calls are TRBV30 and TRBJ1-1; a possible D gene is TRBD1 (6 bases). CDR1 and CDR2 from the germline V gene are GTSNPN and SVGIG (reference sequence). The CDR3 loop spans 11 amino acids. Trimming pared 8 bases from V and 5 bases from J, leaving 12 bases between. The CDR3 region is CAGAGDTEAFF. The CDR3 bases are TGTGCCGGAGCAGGGGATACTGAAGCTTTCTTT.

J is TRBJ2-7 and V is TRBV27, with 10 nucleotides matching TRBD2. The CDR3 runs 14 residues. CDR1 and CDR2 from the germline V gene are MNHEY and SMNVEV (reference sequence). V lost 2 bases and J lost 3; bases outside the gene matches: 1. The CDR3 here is CASSLLAGVYEQYF. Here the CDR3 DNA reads TGTGCCAGCAGTTTACTAGCGGGAGTCTACGAGCAGTACTTC.

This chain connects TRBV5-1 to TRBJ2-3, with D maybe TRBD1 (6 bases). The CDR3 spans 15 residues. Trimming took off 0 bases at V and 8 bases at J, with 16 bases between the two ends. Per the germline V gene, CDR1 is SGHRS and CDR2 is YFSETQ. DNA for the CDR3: TGCGCCAGCAGCTTGGAACAGGGAAGTCCAGGTACGCAGTATTTT. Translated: CASSLEQGSPGTQYF. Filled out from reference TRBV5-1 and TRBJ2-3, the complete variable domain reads KAGVTQTPRYLIKTRGQQVTLSCSPISGHRSVSWYQQTPGQGLQFLFEYFSETQRNKGNFPGRFSGRQFSNSRSEMNVSTLELGDSALYLCASSLEQGSPGTQYFGPGTRLTVL.

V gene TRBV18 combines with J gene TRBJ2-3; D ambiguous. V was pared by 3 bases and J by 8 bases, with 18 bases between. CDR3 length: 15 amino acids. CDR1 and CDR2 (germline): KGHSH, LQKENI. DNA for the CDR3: TGTGCCAGCTCACCTGTTTTAGATCGGCTAGGTACGCAGTATTTT. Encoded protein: CASSPVLDRLGTQYF.

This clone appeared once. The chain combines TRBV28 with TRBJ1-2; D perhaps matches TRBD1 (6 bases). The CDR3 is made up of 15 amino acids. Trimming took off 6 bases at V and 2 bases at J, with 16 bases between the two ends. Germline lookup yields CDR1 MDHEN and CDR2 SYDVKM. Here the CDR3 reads CASRSTGDINYGYTF. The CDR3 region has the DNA TGTGCCAGCAGATCGACAGGAGATATAAACTATGGCTACACCTTC.

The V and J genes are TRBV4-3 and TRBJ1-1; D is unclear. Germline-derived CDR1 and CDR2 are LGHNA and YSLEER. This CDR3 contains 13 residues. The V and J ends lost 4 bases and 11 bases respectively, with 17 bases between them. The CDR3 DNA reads TGCGCCAGCAGCCCCCATTTGGACGCGGGTGCTTTCTTT. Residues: CASSPHLDAGAFF.

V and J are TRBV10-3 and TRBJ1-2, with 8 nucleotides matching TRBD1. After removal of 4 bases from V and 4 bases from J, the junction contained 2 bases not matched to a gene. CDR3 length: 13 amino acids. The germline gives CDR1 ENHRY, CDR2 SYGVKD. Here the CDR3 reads CAISGDRSYGYTF. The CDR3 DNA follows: TGTGCCATCAGTGGGGACAGGAGCTATGGCTACACCTTC.

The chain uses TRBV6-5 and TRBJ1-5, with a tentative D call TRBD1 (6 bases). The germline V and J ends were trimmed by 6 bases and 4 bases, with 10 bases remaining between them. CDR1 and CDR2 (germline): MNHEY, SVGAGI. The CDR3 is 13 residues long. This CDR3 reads CASRGDNNQPQHF. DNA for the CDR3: TGTGCCAGCAGGGGGGACAATAATCAGCCCCAGCATTTT.

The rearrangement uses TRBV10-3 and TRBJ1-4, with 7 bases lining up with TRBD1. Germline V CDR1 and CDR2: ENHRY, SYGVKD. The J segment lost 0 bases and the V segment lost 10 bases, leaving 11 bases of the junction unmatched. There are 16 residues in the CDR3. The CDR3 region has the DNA TGTGCCACCGCCCCGGGACAGACAACAACTAATGAAAAACTGTTTTTT. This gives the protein CATAPGQTTTNEKLFF.

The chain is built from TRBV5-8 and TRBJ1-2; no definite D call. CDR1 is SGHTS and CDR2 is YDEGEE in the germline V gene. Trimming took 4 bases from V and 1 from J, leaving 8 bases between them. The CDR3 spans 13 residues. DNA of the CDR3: TGTGCCAGCAGCCCAGGATTTAACTATGGCTACACCTTC. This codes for CASSPGFNYGYTF.

The CDR3 spells CASSLTPPLQAYSGANVLTF. The CDR3, as DNA: TGCGCCAGCAGCCTTACGCCTCCATTACAGGCGTACTCTGGGGCCAACGTCCTGACTTTC. The rearrangement uses TRBV5-1 and TRBJ2-6; D may be TRBD1 (5 bases). The V and J ends lost 4 bases and 0 bases respectively, with 23 bases between them. The CDR3 loop spans 20 amino acids. Per germline, CDR1 SGHRS and CDR2 YFSETQ.

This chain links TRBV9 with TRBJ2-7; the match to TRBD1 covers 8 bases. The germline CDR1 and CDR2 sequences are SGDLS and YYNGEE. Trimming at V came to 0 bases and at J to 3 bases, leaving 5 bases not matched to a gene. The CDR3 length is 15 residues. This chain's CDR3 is CASSVDLGTGYEQYF. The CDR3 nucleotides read TGTGCCAGCAGCGTAGATCTTGGGACAGGCTACGAGCAGTACTTC.

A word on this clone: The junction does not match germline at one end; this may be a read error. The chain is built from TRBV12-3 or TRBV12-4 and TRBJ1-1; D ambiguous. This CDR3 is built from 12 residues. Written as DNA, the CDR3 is TGTGCCAGCAGTTTAGCGGGCACTGGAGCTTTCTTT. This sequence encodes CASSLAGTGAFF.

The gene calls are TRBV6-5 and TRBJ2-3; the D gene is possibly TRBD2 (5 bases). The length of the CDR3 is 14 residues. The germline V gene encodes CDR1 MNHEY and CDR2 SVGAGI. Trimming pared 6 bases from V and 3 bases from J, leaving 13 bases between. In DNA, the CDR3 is TGTGCCAGCAGGGTAAGCGGACTTACAGATACGCAGTATTTT. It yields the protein CASRVSGLTDTQYF.